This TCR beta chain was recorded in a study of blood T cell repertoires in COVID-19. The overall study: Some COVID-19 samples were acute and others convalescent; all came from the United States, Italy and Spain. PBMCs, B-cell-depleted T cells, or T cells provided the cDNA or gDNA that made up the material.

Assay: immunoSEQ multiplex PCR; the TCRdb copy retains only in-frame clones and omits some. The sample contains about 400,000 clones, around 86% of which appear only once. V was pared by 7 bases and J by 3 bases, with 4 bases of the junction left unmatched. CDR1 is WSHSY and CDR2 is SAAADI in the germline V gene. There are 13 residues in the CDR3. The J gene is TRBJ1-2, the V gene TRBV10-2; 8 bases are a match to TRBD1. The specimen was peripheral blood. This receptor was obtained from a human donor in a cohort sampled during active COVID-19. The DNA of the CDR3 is TGCGCCAGCAATTCAGGGGGCGACTATGGCTACACCTTC. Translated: CASNSGGDYGYTF.